These T cell receptor beta chains were read from a single sample in a study of T-cell memory formation after mild COVID-19. TCRdb re-called the 5' RACE reads with MiXCR, one entry per CDR3 protein. The profile shows 540,000 or so distinct CDR3 sequences, roughly 22% of them singletons. Sequenced material: PBMCs or a T cell subset sorted from them (not recorded which). These TCRs come from an adult woman who had mild COVID-19 (a few samples of this study predate the infection). Cell type and time point are not known. Each CDR3 is given with its conserved first and last residue. D genes are given only for firm matches. For some rows the clone size is stated as once, few or many, or as a class when expanded; others skip it.

d_gene: TRBD1
abundance: .
v_gene: TRBV5-6
j_gene: TRBJ2-1
CDR3nt: TGTGCCAGCAGCTGGGGGACAGGGGTCTACAATGAGCAGTTCTTC
CDR3aa: CASSWGTGVYNEQFF

d_gene: .
abundance: few
v_gene: TRBV18
j_gene: TRBJ1-1
CDR3nt: TGTGCCAGCTCACCCCGTTCTCGTTGGGGGGCAAACACTGAAGCTTTCTTT
CDR3aa: CASSPRSRWGANTEAFF

d_gene: .
abundance: .
v_gene: TRBV20-1
j_gene: TRBJ2-7
CDR3nt: TGCAGTGCTAGAGATCAGGAAGGGATCGGCGAGCAGTACTTC
CDR3aa: CSARDQEGIGEQYF

d_gene: TRBD1
abundance: .
v_gene: TRBV7-6
j_gene: TRBJ2-7
CDR3nt: TGTGCCAGCAGCTTAGATGTACAGGGGGAGCAGTACTTC
CDR3aa: CASSLDVQGEQYF

d_gene: .
abundance: .
v_gene: TRBV12-3/TRBV12-4
j_gene: TRBJ1-2
CDR3nt: TGTGCCAGCAGTTTGCGGGGAGTGAGCTATGGCTACACCTTC
CDR3aa: CASSLRGVSYGYTF

d_gene: TRBD2
abundance: .
v_gene: TRBV5-4
j_gene: TRBJ2-3
CDR3nt: TGTGCCAGCAGCCCCGTGGGGCGGGAGCTAGCAGATACGCAGTATTTT
CDR3aa: CASSPVGRELADTQYF

d_gene: .
abundance: .
v_gene: TRBV14
j_gene: TRBJ2-5
CDR3nt: TGTGCCAGCAGCCAAGATTTCGGGCGGGTCCAAGAGACCCAGTACTTC
CDR3aa: CASSQDFGRVQETQYF

d_gene: TRBD1
abundance: .
v_gene: TRBV24-1
j_gene: TRBJ2-6
CDR3nt: TGTGCCACCAGTGATGGGACAGGGCCCTCTGGGGCCAACGTCCTGACTTTC
CDR3aa: CATSDGTGPSGANVLTF

d_gene: TRBD2
abundance: .
v_gene: TRBV9
j_gene: TRBJ2-3
CDR3nt: TGTGCCAGCAGCGTCCCGCTAGCGGGGGGGCCAGATACGCAGTATTTT
CDR3aa: CASSVPLAGGPDTQYF

d_gene: TRBD2
abundance: .
v_gene: TRBV6-6
j_gene: TRBJ2-3
CDR3nt: TGTGCCAGCAGTTACAGGACTAGCGGGACCACAGATACGCAGTATTTT
CDR3aa: CASSYRTSGTTDTQYF

d_gene: TRBD2
abundance: .
v_gene: TRBV11-3
j_gene: TRBJ2-5
CDR3nt: TGTGCCAGCAGCTTAGAAGGGACTAGCAGTCAAGAGACCCAGTACTTC
CDR3aa: CASSLEGTSSQETQYF

d_gene: .
abundance: .
v_gene: TRBV7-9
j_gene: TRBJ2-7
CDR3nt: TGTGCCAGCAGCTTAGGCCTGCCTAGCTGGGGGGTCTACGAGCAGTACTTC
CDR3aa: CASSLGLPSWGVYEQYF

d_gene: .
abundance: many
v_gene: TRBV7-9
j_gene: TRBJ2-1
CDR3nt: TGTGCCAGCAGCTTACAACCTATCCTTAGGGATGAGCAGTTCTTC
CDR3aa: CASSLQPILRDEQFF

d_gene: TRBD2
abundance: many
v_gene: TRBV9
j_gene: TRBJ2-1
CDR3nt: TGTGCCAGCAGCGCCGGACTAGCGATAAATGAGCAGTTCTTC
CDR3aa: CASSAGLAINEQFF

d_gene: .
abundance: .
v_gene: TRBV7-3
j_gene: TRBJ2-1
CDR3nt: TGTGCCAGCAGCTTAAGGGACGGGCATGGCGAGCAGTTCTTC
CDR3aa: CASSLRDGHGEQFF

d_gene: TRBD2
abundance: few
v_gene: TRBV7-9
j_gene: TRBJ2-1
CDR3nt: TGTGCCAGCAGCTTCATACTAGCGGTAGAGCAGTTCTTC
CDR3aa: CASSFILAVEQFF

d_gene: TRBD1
abundance: few
v_gene: TRBV27
j_gene: TRBJ2-4
CDR3nt: TGTGCCAGCAGTCCCCCCCCAGGGGGCGGAGGCATTCAGTACTTC
CDR3aa: CASSPPPGGGGIQYF

d_gene: TRBD1
abundance: once
v_gene: TRBV9
j_gene: TRBJ2-2
CDR3nt: TGTGCCAGCAGCGTCACAGGGGCCCCTAACACCGGGGAGCTGTTTTTT
CDR3aa: CASSVTGAPNTGELFF

d_gene: TRBD2
abundance: .
v_gene: TRBV11-2
j_gene: TRBJ2-3
CDR3nt: TGTGCCAGCAGCTTAGATGTGGCGGGGGGGCCGAGAGATACGCAGTATTTT
CDR3aa: CASSLDVAGGPRDTQYF

d_gene: .
abundance: .
v_gene: TRBV7-9
j_gene: TRBJ2-1
CDR3nt: TGTGCCAGCAGCCACCAAGTGTCCTACAATGAGCAGTTCTTC
CDR3aa: CASSHQVSYNEQFF

d_gene: TRBD1
abundance: .
v_gene: TRBV11-2
j_gene: TRBJ1-2
CDR3nt: TGTGCCAGCAGCCGACTGACAGGGGGTCCGTATGGCTACACCTTC
CDR3aa: CASSRLTGGPYGYTF

d_gene: TRBD2
abundance: .
v_gene: TRBV2
j_gene: TRBJ2-3
CDR3nt: TGTGCCAGCAGTGAAGAAGCCCCCAGGCTAGCGGGGCGGGGGCAGTATTTT
CDR3aa: CASSEEAPRLAGRGQYF

d_gene: .
abundance: few
v_gene: TRBV12-3/TRBV12-4
j_gene: TRBJ1-2
CDR3nt: TGTGCCAGCAGTTTGAGGGCGCGAGGGGGGGATCCCCTCTTGGGACCGCCTACCTATGGCTACACCTTC
CDR3aa: CASSLRARGGDPLLGPPTYGYTF

d_gene: TRBD1
abundance: .
v_gene: TRBV20-1
j_gene: TRBJ2-7
CDR3nt: TGCAGTGCTTCCCGGGGACAGGGTTCCCTCTACGAGCAGTACTTC
CDR3aa: CSASRGQGSLYEQYF

d_gene: .
abundance: .
v_gene: TRBV11-2
j_gene: TRBJ2-7
CDR3nt: TGTGCCAGCAGTCACCGGTGGGGGAGCTCCTACGAGCAGTACTTC
CDR3aa: CASSHRWGSSYEQYF

d_gene: .
abundance: .
v_gene: TRBV15
j_gene: TRBJ2-2
CDR3nt: TGTGCCACCAGCAGAGAGACCGGGGAGCTGTTTTTT
CDR3aa: CATSRETGELFF

d_gene: .
abundance: .
v_gene: TRBV11-3
j_gene: TRBJ1-2
CDR3nt: TGTGCCAGCAGCTTAGACAGCCAGACTGGCTACACCTTC
CDR3aa: CASSLDSQTGYTF

d_gene: .
abundance: .
v_gene: TRBV12-5
j_gene: TRBJ2-1
CDR3nt: TGTGCTAGTGGTCTTTCTGGGCGACATGAGCAGTTCTTC
CDR3aa: CASGLSGRHEQFF